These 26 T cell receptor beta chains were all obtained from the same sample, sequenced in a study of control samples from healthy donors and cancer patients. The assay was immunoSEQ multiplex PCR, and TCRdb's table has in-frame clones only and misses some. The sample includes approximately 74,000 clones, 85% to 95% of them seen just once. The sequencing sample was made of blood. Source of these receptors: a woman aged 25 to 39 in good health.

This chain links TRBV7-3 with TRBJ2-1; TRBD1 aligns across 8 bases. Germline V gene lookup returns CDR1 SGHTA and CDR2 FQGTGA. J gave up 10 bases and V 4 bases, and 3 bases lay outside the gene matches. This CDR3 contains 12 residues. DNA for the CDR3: TGTGCCAGCAGCTCTGGACAGGGAGAGCAGTTCTTC. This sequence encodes CASSSGQGEQFF.

The CDR3 is CASSPTEFWENSPLHF. CDR3 sequence (DNA): TGTGCCAGCAGCCCTACGGAGTTCTGGGAAAATTCACCCCTCCACTTT. The gene calls are TRBV7-9 and TRBJ1-6; D gene unclear. The length of the CDR3 is 16 residues. Trimming removed 5 bases at V and 7 bases at J, with 18 bases between. Per the germline V gene, CDR1 is SEHNR and CDR2 is FQNEAQ (reference sequence).

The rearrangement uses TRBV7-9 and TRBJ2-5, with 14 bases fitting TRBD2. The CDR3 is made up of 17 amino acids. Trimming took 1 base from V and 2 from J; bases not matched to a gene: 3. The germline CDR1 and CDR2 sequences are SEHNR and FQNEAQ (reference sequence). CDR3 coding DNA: TGTGCCAGCAGCTTAGGACTAGCGGGGGGGCCTCAAGAGACCCAGTACTTC. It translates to CASSLGLAGGPQETQYF.

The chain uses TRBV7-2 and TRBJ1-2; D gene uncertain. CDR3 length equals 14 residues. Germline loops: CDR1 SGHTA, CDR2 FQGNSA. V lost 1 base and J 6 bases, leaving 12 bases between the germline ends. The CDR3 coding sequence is TGTGCCAGCAGCTTAGTTTCCGGGAAAAATGGCTACACCTTC. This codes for CASSLVSGKNGYTF.

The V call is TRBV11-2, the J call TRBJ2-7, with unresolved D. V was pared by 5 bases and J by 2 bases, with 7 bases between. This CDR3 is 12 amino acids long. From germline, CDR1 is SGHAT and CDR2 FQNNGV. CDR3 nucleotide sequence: TGTGCCAGCAGCCGACGAACCTACGAGCAGTACTTC. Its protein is CASSRRTYEQYF.

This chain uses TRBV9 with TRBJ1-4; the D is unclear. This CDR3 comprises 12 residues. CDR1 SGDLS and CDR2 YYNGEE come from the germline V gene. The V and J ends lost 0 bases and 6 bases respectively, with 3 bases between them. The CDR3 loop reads CASSVGDEKLFF. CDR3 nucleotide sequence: TGTGCCAGCAGCGTAGGGGATGAAAAACTGTTTTTT.

CDR3 DNA sequence: TGTGCCAGCAGCAGCTACGGGGGCGCGGGTTTAGTAACTTTCTTT. Translating gives CASSSYGGAGLVTFF. The chain recombines TRBV5-8 with TRBJ1-1; maybe TRBD1 (6 bases). Germline values: CDR1 SGHTS, CDR2 YDEGEE. The CDR3 length is 15 residues. Trimming removed 4 bases at V and 12 bases at J, with 25 bases between.

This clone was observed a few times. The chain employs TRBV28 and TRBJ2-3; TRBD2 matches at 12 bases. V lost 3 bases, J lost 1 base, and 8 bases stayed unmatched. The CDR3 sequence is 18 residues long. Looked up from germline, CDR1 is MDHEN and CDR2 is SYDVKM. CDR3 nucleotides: TGTGCCAGCAGTTTCTCACTAGCGGGGGGCCTCCGCACAGATACGCAGTATTTT. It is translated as CASSFSLAGGLRTDTQYF.

CDR3 coding DNA: TGTGCCAGCAGTTTTTCCGGGCAGGGGACCTACGAGCAGTACTTC. This codes for CASSFSGQGTYEQYF. V gene TRBV28 combines with J gene TRBJ2-7; possible D gene TRBD1, 6 bases. There are 15 residues in the CDR3. Germline CDR1 is MDHEN and CDR2 is SYDVKM. Trimming left V 3 bases short and J 2 bases short, with 14 bases between.

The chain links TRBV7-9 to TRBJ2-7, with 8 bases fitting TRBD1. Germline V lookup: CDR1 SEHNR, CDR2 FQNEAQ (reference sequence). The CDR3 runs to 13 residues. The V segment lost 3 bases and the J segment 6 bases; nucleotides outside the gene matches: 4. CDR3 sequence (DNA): TGTGCCAGCAGCTTCAGGACAGGGACCGAGCAGTACGTC. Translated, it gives CASSFRTGTEQYV.

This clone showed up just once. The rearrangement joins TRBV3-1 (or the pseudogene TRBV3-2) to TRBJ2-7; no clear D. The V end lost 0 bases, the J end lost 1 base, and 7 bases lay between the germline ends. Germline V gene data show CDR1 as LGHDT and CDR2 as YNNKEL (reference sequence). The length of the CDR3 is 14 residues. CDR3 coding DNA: TGTGCCAGCAGCCAAGACATCAGTTCCTACGAGCAGTACTTC. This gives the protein CASSQDISSYEQYF.

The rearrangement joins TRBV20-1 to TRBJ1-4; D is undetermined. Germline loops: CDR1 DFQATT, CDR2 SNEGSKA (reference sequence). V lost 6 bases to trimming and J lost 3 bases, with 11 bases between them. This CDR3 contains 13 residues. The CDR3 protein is CSASRQANEKLFF. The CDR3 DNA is TGCAGTGCCAGTCGGCAGGCTAATGAAAAACTGTTTTTT.

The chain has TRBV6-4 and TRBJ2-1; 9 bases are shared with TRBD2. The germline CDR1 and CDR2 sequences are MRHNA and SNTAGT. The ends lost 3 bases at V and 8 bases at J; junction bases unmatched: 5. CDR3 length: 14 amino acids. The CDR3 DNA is TGTGCCAGCAGTGAAGTCGCTAGCGGGGATGAGCAGTTCTTC. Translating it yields CASSEVASGDEQFF.

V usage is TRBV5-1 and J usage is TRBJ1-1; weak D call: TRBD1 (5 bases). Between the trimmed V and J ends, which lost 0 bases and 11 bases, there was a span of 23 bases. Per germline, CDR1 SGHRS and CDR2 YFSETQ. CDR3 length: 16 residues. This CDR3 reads CASSLAESRGGVRAFF. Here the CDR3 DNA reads TGCGCCAGCAGCTTGGCCGAATCGAGGGGAGGGGTTCGGGCTTTCTTT.

The CDR3 nucleotides read TGTGCCAGCAGCTTATCATCGCGACAGGGGCAAAATGAGCAGTTCTTC. Its protein is CASSLSSRQGQNEQFF. V is TRBV7-3 and J is TRBJ2-1; 8 bases align to TRBD1. Germline-derived CDR1 and CDR2 are SGHTA and FQGTGA. CDR3 length: 16 amino acids. V gave up 2 bases and J gave up 7 bases; unmatched junction bases: 10.

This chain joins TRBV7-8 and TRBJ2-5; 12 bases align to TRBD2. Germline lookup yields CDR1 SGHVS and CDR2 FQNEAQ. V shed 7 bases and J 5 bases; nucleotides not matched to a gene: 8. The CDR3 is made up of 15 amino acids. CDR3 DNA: TGTGCCAGCACCCTGACTAGCGGGGGAGGTGAGACCCAGTACTTC. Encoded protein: CASTLTSGGGETQYF.

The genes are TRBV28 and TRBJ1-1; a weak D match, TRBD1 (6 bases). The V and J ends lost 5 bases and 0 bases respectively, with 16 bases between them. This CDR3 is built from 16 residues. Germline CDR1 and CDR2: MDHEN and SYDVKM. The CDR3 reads CASSPPGGLMNTEAFF. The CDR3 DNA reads TGTGCCAGCAGTCCCCCTGGGGGGCTCATGAACACTGAAGCTTTCTTT.

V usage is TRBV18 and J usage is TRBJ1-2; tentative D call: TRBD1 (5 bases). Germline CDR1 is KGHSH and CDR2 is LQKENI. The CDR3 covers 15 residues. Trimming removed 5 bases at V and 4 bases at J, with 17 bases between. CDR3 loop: CASSTGPGDLYGYTF. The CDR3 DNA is TGTGCCAGCTCAACAGGCCCGGGAGACCTCTATGGCTACACCTTC.

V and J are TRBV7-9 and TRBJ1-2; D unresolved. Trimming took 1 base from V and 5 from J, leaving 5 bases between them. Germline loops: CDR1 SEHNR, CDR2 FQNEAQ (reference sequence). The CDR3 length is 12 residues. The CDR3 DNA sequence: TGTGCCAGCAGCTTAGATGGGTATGGCTACACCTTC. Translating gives CASSLDGYGYTF.

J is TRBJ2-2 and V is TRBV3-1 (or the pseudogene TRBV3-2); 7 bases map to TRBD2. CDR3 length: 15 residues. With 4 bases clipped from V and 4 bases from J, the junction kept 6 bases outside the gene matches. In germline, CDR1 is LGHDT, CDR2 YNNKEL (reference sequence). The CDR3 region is CASSPTAGPTGELFF. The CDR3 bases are TGTGCCAGCAGCCCCACAGCGGGGCCCACCGGGGAGCTGTTTTTT.

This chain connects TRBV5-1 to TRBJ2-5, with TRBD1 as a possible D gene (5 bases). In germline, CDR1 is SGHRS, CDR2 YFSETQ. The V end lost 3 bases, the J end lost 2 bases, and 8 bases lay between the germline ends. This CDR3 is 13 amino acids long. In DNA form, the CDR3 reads TGCGCCAGCAGCTCAGGGTTACAAGAGACCCAGTACTTC. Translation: CASSSGLQETQYF.

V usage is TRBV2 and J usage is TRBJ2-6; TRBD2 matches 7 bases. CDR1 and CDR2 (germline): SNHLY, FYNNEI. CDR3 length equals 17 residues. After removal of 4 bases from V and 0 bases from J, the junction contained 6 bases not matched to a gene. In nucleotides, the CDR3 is TGTGCCAGCAGTGGCCAAGCGGGGAGCTCTGGGGCCAACGTCCTGACTTTC. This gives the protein CASSGQAGSSGANVLTF.

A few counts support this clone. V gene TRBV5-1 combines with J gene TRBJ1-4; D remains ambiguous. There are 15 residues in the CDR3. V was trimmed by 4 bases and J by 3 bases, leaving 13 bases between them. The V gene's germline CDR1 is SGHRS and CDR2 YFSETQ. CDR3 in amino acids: CASSRTEGSNEKLFF. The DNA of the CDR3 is TGCGCCAGCAGCCGGACGGAGGGATCTAATGAAAAACTGTTTTTT.

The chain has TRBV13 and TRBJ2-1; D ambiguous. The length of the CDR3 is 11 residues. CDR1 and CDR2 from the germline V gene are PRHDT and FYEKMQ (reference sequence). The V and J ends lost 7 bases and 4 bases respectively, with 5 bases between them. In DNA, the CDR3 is TGTGCCAGCAACAAATACAATGAGCAGTTCTTC. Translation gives CASNKYNEQFF.

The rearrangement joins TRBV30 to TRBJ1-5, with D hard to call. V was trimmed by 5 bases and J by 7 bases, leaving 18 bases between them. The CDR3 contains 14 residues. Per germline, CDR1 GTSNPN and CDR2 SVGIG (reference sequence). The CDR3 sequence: CAWDREGRGQPQHF. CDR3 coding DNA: TGTGCCTGGGACCGGGAGGGCAGAGGCCAGCCCCAGCATTTT.

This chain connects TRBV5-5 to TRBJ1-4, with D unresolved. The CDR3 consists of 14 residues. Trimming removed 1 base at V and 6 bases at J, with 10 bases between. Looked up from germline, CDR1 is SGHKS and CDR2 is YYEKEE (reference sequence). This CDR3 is CASSLNLEDEKLFF. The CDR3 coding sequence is TGTGCCAGCAGCTTGAACCTAGAGGATGAAAAACTGTTTTTT.